Listed here are 21 T cell receptor beta chains from one sample, sequenced in a study of blood T cell repertoires in COVID-19. TCRdb's copy holds only in-frame clones and misses some; the assay was immunoSEQ multiplex PCR. The data contain about 180,000 clones, 89% of them singletons. Sequencing was performed on peripheral blood. These receptors all stem from a man in his late teens or twenties who had recovered from COVID-19.

The rearrangement uses TRBV28 and TRBJ1-2; D is unclear. The CDR3 sequence is 17 residues long. With 5 bases removed from V and 0 bases from J, the gap between germline ends came to 19 bases. Germline CDR1 is MDHEN and CDR2 is SYDVKM. The CDR3 DNA is TGTGCCAGCAGTCCCTGGACTCTTGGAGGGACTAACTATGGCTACACCTTC. It is translated as CASSPWTLGGTNYGYTF.

This chain connects TRBV10-3 to TRBJ1-5, with 7 positions matching TRBD1. This CDR3 contains 17 residues. J gave up 0 bases and V 0 bases, and 5 bases lay outside the gene matches. Germline V CDR1 and CDR2: ENHRY, SYGVKD. In DNA, the CDR3 is TGTGCCATCAGTGAGTCGACAGGGCGGGATAGCAATCAGCCCCAGCATTTT. Its translation: CAISESTGRDSNQPQHF.

CDR3 in amino acids: CASSPGSYAEQYF. The CDR3 DNA reads as TGTGCCAGCAGCCCAGGCTCCTACGCCGAGCAGTACTTC. The J gene is TRBJ2-7, the V gene TRBV3-1 (or the pseudogene TRBV3-2), with D uncertain. This CDR3 is built from 13 residues. CDR1 and CDR2 from the germline V gene are LGHDT and YNNKEL (reference sequence). Deletions cut 4 bases from V and 6 bases from J, with 13 bases between.

The chain employs TRBV7-2 and TRBJ1-2; the match to TRBD1 covers 10 bases. The germline V gene has CDR1 SGHTA and CDR2 FQGNSA. The V gene end was trimmed by 1 base and the J gene end by 2 bases; junction bases not matched to a gene: 1. The length of the CDR3 is 15 residues. The CDR3 region has the DNA TGTGCCAGCAGCTTAGTGACAGGGGGCAACTATGGCTACACCTTC. It encodes CASSLVTGGNYGYTF.

The V and J genes are TRBV1 and TRBJ2-5; TRBD2, the table's D call, lacks a check against the DNA. TRBV1 counts as a pseudogene. CDR3 length equals 17 residues. This chain's CDR3 is CTSSQEIAGSYQETQYF. Here the CDR3 DNA reads TGCACCAGCAGCCAAGAAATAGCGGGTTCGTACCAAGAGACCCAGTACTTC.

The chain has TRBV6-5 and TRBJ2-2; D uncertain. Germline V gene sequence: CDR1 MNHEY, CDR2 SVGAGI. This CDR3 region has 11 residues. Trimming pared 7 bases from V and 8 bases from J, leaving 8 bases between. Here the CDR3 DNA reads TGTGCCAGCACCCAGTTGGGGGAGCTGTTTTTT. Its protein product is CASTQLGELFF.

V usage is TRBV4-3 and J usage is TRBJ2-3; D is unclear. Germline CDR1 and CDR2: LGHNA and YSLEER. Trimming removed 1 base from V and 4 bases from J, with 9 bases in between. CDR3 length: 14 amino acids. In DNA form, the CDR3 reads TGCGCCAGCAGCCAAGTTTATGGGCCAGATACGCAGTATTTT. Translating gives CASSQVYGPDTQYF.

The chain employs TRBV6-4 and TRBJ2-1; D gene ambiguous. This CDR3 has 13 amino acids. CDR1 and CDR2 from the germline V gene are MRHNA and SNTAGT. Between the trimmed V and J ends, which lost 0 bases and 7 bases, there was a span of 7 bases. In DNA form, the CDR3 reads TGTGCCAGCAGTGACTCGAGTCAAAATGAGCAGTTCTTC. It translates to CASSDSSQNEQFF.

The sample holds one count of this clone. V usage is TRBV29-1 and J usage is TRBJ1-4; D unclear. CDR3 size: 10 residues. Germline CDR1 and CDR2: SQVTM and ANQGSEA. V dropped 5 bases and J dropped 8 bases, with 6 bases sitting between them. CDR3 in amino acids: CSVLKEKLFF. CDR3 in DNA: TGCAGCGTTTTAAAAGAAAAACTGTTTTTT.

This chain uses TRBV30 with TRBJ2-1; 10 bases map to TRBD2. Germline V lookup: CDR1 GTSNPN, CDR2 SVGIG (reference sequence). The CDR3 sequence is 12 residues long. The trim removed 2 bases at V and 14 bases at J, leaving 6 bases unmatched. CDR3 region: CAWSSTGTSEFF. The CDR3 region has the DNA TGTGCCTGGAGTTCAACCGGGACTAGCGAGTTCTTC.

V gene TRBV7-2 combines with J gene TRBJ2-5, with D possibly TRBD2 on 5 matching bases. V lost 5 bases, J lost 5 bases, and 27 bases lay in between. The CDR3 length is 18 residues. Germline V CDR1 and CDR2: SGHTA, FQGNSA. The CDR3 sequence is CASSPRVEGAGARETQYF. In DNA, the CDR3 is TGTGCCAGCAGCCCGCGGGTGGAAGGAGCCGGAGCAAGGGAGACCCAGTACTTC.

V and J are TRBV30 and TRBJ2-1; D not resolved. This CDR3 comprises 11 residues. The germline V gene has CDR1 GTSNPN and CDR2 SVGIG (reference sequence). The V and J ends lost 4 bases and 10 bases respectively, with 11 bases between them. CDR3 region: CAWTSEREQFF. CDR3 coding DNA: TGTGCCTGGACCAGCGAGAGGGAGCAGTTCTTC. The full variable domain, its missing parts supplied by reference TRBV30 and TRBJ2-1, is SQTIHQWPATLVQPVGSPLSLECTVEGTSNPNLYWYRQAAGRGLQLLFYSVGIGQISSEVPQNLSASRPQDRQFILSSKKLLLSDSGFYLCAWTSEREQFFGPGTRLTVL.

The chain is built from TRBV3-1 (or the pseudogene TRBV3-2) and TRBJ1-5, with 8 bases identical to TRBD1. Per the germline V gene, CDR1 is LGHDT and CDR2 is YNNKEL (reference sequence). Losses at the gene ends were 1 base for V and 6 bases for J; bases not matched to a gene: 5. This CDR3 is built from 15 residues. The CDR3 DNA reads TGTGCCAGCAGCCAAGGACAGGGGCTGAGTCAGCCCCAGCATTTT. This translates into CASSQGQGLSQPQHF.

The chain has TRBV11-2 and TRBJ1-1; a weak D match, TRBD1 (5 bases). The ends were cut back, 3 bases at V and 4 bases at J, with 15 bases in the middle. This CDR3 is built from 15 residues. Looked up from germline, CDR1 is SGHAT and CDR2 is FQNNGV. The CDR3 DNA reads as TGTGCCAGCAGCTTTTCCCTCACCCAGGGCACTGAAGCTTTCTTT. The encoded protein is CASSFSLTQGTEAFF. Full variable domain (missing parts from reference TRBV11-2 and TRBJ1-1): EAGVAQSPRYKIIEKRQSVAFWCNPISGHATLYWYQQILGQGPKLLIQFQNNGVVDDSQLPKDRFSAERLKGVDSTLKIQPAKLEDSAVYLCASSFSLTQGTEAFFGQGTRLTVV.

This clone appeared once. This sequence joins TRBV9 and TRBJ2-1, with TRBD1 matching 7 bases. Trimming took 0 bases from V and 3 from J; bases not matched to a gene: 3. Germline V gene sequence: CDR1 SGDLS, CDR2 YYNGEE. The CDR3 sequence is 15 residues long. In DNA form, the CDR3 reads TGTGCCAGCAGCGTAGAGGCAGGGGGCTACAATGAGCAGTTCTTC. This translates into CASSVEAGGYNEQFF.

The CDR3 nucleotides are TGTGCCAGCATCTCCCGGGGAGCTTCGAACACTGAAGCTTTCTTT. Its protein product is CASISRGASNTEAFF. The chain combines TRBV6-5 with TRBJ1-1; D unresolved. The length of the CDR3 is 15 residues. Trimming took 7 bases from V and 1 from J, leaving 16 bases between them. CDR1 and CDR2 from the germline V gene are MNHEY and SVGAGI.

This rearrangement joins TRBV7-8 to TRBJ2-3; D perhaps matches TRBD2 (6 bases). V lost 5 bases, J lost 1 base, and 13 bases lay in between. The germline V gene encodes CDR1 SGHVS and CDR2 FQNEAQ. The CDR3 length is 15 residues. This chain's CDR3 is CASSPRLVGTDTQYF. The DNA of the CDR3 is TGTGCCAGCAGCCCAAGACTAGTGGGCACAGATACGCAGTATTTT.

V and J are TRBV4-3 and TRBJ1-1, with D unresolved. The V and J ends lost 3 bases and 4 bases respectively, with 12 bases between them. The germline gives CDR1 LGHNA, CDR2 YSLEER. The CDR3 has 14 amino acids. The CDR3 bases are TGCGCCAGCAGCCAGCAACTCCCCGGCACTGAAGCTTTCTTT. It is translated as CASSQQLPGTEAFF.

The V gene is TRBV27, the J gene TRBJ2-7; TRBD2 matches 9 bases. Trimming cost V 8 bases and J 5 bases; bases outside gene matches: 10. In germline, CDR1 is MNHEY, CDR2 SMNVEV (reference sequence). The CDR3 contains 14 residues. In DNA, the CDR3 is TGTGCCAGCCGGCGGGCGGGAGGGCCCCACGAGCAGTACTTC. It specifies CASRRAGGPHEQYF.

This chain links TRBV18 with TRBJ1-1, with 8 nucleotides matching TRBD1. The CDR3 runs 14 residues. V was clipped by 8 bases and J by 0 bases; unmatched bases: 5. Germline CDR1 is KGHSH and CDR2 is LQKENI. The CDR3 coding sequence is TGTGCCAGCACGACAGGGGTAATGAACACTGAAGCTTTCTTT. Encoded protein: CASTTGVMNTEAFF.

The chain has TRBV5-4 and TRBJ1-1; 12 bases are a match to TRBD1. The V gene end was trimmed by 4 bases and the J gene end by 6 bases; junction bases not matched to a gene: 7. From germline, CDR1 is SGHNT and CDR2 YYREEE (reference sequence). The CDR3 is 15 amino acids. CDR3 DNA: TGTGCCAGCAGCCACGGGACAGGGGGCCAGTCTGAAGCTTTCTTT. Residues: CASSHGTGGQSEAFF. Looking up the rest from reference TRBV5-4 and TRBJ1-1 gives the full variable domain: ETGVTQSPTHLIKTRGQQVTLRCSSQSGHNTVSWYQQALGQGPQFIFQYYREEENGRGNFPPRFSGLQFPNYSSELNVNALELDDSALYLCASSHGTGGQSEAFFGQGTRLTVV.